The present T cell receptor (beta chain) was sequenced within a study of blood T cell repertoires in COVID-19. Study information: PBMCs, B-cell-depleted T cells, or T cells were the source of the cDNA or gDNA that made up the material.

As handled by the study authors: Scientists estimated how many nucleated cells there were by amplifying reference gene primers. Libraries were prepared by immunoSEQ multiplex PCR; TCRdb keeps only in-frame clonotypes and omits some of them. V, J and clone size derive from that table, while D and trimming were established from the DNA sequence. Found here are about 150,000 clones, roughly 72% of them singletons; the top ten hold 3.7%. The CDR3 runs 14 residues. Germline V gene data show CDR1 as SGHTA and CDR2 as FQGNSA. V dropped 1 base and J dropped 4; count of bases not matched to a gene: 2. V usage is TRBV7-2 and J usage is TRBJ2-5, with 8 positions matching TRBD2. This receptor was obtained from a woman aged 80 or over with acute or convalescent COVID-19. Sequencing used peripheral blood. For the CDR3, the DNA is TGTGCCAGCAGCTTAGAGCGGGGGAGAGAGACCCAGTACTTC. Translating it yields CASSLERGRETQYF.